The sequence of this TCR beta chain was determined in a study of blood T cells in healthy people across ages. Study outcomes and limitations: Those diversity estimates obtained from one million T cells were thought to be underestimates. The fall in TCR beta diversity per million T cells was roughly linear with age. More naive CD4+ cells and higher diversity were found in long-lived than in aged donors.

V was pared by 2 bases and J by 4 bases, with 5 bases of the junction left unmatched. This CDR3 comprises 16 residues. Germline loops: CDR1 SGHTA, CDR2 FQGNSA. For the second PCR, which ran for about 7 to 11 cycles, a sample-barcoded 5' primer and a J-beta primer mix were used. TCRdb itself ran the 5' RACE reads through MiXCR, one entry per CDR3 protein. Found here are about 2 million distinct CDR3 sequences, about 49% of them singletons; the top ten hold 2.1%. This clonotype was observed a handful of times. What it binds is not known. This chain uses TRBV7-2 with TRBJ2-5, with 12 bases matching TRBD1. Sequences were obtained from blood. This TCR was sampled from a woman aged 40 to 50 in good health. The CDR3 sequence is CASSLRGTGGRETQYF. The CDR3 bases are TGTGCCAGCAGCTTAAGGGGGACAGGGGGCCGAGAGACCCAGTACTTC.